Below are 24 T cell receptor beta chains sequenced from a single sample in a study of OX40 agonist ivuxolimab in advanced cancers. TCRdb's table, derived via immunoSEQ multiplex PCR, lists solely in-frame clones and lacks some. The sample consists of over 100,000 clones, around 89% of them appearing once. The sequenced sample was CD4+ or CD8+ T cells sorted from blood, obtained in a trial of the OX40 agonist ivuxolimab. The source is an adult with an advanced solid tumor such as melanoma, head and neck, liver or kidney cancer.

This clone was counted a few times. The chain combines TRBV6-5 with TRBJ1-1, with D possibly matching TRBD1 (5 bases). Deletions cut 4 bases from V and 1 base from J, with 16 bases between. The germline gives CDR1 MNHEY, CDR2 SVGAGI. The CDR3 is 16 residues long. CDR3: CASSFRIGEPNTEAFF. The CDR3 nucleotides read TGTGCCAGCAGTTTTCGGATAGGGGAGCCGAACACTGAAGCTTTCTTT.

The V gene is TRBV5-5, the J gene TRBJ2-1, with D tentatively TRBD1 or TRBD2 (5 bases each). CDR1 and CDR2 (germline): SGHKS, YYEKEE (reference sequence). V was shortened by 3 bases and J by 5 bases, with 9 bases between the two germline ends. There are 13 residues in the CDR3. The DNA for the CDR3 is TGTGCCAGCAGCTGGGACGGGAACAATGAGCAGTTCTTC. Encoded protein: CASSWDGNNEQFF.

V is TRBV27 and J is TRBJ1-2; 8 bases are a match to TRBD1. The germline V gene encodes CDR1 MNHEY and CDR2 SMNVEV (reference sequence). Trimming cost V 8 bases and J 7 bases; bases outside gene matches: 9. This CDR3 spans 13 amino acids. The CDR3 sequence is CASSGQGIRGYTF. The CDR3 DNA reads TGTGCCAGCTCTGGACAGGGAATTCGTGGCTACACCTTC.

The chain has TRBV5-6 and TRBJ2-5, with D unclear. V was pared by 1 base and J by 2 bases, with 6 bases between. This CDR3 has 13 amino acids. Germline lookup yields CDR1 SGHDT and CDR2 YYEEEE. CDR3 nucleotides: TGTGCCAGCAGCTTGTACGGGCAAGAGACCCAGTACTTC. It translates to CASSLYGQETQYF.

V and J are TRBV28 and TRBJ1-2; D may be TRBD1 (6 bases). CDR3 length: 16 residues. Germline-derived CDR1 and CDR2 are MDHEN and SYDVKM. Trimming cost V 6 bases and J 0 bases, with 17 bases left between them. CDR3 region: CASRFRGAKANYGYTF. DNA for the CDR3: TGTGCCAGCAGATTTCGGGGGGCCAAAGCTAACTATGGCTACACCTTC.

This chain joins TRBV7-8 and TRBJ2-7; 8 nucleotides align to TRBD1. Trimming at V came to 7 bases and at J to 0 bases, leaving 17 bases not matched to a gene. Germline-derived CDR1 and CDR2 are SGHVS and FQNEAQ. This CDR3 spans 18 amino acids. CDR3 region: CASTRPGGILTPSYEQYF. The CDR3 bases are TGTGCCAGCACCCGGCCAGGGGGCATCCTAACTCCCTCCTACGAGCAGTACTTC.

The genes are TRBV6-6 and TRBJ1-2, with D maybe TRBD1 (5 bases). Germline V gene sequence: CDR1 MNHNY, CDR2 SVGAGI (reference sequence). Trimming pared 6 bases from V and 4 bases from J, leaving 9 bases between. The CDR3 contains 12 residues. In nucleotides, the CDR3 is TGTGCCAGCAGCTCGGGGGGCTATGGCTACACCTTC. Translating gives CASSSGGYGYTF.

In DNA, the CDR3 is TGTGCCAGCTCACCACAGGGGGAGGATCAGCCCCAGCATTTT. It is translated as CASSPQGEDQPQHF. V is TRBV18 and J is TRBJ1-5; TRBD1 is a possible D gene (6 bases). The CDR3 sequence is 14 residues long. Trimming stripped 1 base from V and 5 bases from J, with 9 bases between. CDR1 is KGHSH and CDR2 is LQKENI in the germline V gene. The whole variable domain, remainder taken from reference TRBV18 and TRBJ1-5, is NAGVMQNPRHLVRRRGQEARLRCSPMKGHSHVYWYRQLPEEGLKFMVYLQKENIIDESGMPKERFSAEFPKEGPSILRIQQVVRGDSAAYFCASSPQGEDQPQHFGDGTRLSIL.

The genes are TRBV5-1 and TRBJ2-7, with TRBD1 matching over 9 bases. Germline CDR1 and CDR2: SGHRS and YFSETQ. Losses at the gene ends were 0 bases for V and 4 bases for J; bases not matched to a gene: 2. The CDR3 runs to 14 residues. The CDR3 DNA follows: TGCGCCAGCAGCTTGGGGGGACAGGGATACGAGCAGTACTTC. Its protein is CASSLGGQGYEQYF.

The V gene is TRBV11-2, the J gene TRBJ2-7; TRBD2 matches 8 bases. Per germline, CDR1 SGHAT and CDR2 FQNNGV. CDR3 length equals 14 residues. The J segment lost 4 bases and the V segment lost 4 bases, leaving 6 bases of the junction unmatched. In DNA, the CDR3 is TGTGCCAGCAGCTCCCTGCGGGGGGCATACGAGCAGTACTTC. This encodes CASSSLRGAYEQYF. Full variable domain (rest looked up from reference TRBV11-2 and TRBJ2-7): EAGVAQSPRYKIIEKRQSVAFWCNPISGHATLYWYQQILGQGPKLLIQFQNNGVVDDSQLPKDRFSAERLKGVDSTLKIQPAKLEDSAVYLCASSSLRGAYEQYFGPGTRLTVT.

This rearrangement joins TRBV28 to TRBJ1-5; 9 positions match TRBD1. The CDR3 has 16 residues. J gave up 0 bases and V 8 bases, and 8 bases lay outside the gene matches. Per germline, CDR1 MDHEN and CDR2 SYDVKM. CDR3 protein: CASWRDREYSNQPQHF. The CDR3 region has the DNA TGTGCCAGCTGGCGGGACAGGGAGTATAGCAATCAGCCCCAGCATTTT.

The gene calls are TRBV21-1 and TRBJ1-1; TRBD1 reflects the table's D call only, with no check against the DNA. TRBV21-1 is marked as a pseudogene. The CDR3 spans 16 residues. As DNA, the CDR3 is TGTGCCAGCAGCAAAGGAAGGGGGCAGGCGAACACTGAAGCTTTCTTT. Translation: CASSKGRGQANTEAFF.

The CDR3 bases are TGCGCCAGCAGCCAAGATCCGGGGAACACCGGGGAGCTGTTTTTT. Translating gives CASSQDPGNTGELFF. This chain joins TRBV4-3 and TRBJ2-2, with no clear D. V lost 0 bases to trimming and J lost 1 base, with 6 bases between them. Germline CDR1 and CDR2: LGHNA and YSLEER. The CDR3 spans 15 residues.

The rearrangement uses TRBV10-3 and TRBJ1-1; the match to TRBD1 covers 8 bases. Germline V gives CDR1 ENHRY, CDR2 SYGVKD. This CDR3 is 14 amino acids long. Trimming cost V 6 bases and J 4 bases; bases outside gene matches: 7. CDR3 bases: TGTGCCATCAGGCCGACAGGGGAGGTCACTGAAGCTTTCTTT. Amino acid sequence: CAIRPTGEVTEAFF.

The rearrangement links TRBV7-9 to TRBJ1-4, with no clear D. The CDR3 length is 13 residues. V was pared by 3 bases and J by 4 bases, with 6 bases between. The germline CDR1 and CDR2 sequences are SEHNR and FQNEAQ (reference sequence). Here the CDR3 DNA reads TGTGCCAGCAGCTTCAGTGGTAATGAAAAACTGTTTTTT. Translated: CASSFSGNEKLFF. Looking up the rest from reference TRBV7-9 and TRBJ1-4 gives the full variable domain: DTGVSQNPRHKITKRGQNVTFRCDPISEHNRLYWYRQTLGQGPEFLTYFQNEAQLEKSRLLSDRFSAERPKGSFSTLEIQRTEQGDSAMYLCASSFSGNEKLFFGSGTQLSVL.

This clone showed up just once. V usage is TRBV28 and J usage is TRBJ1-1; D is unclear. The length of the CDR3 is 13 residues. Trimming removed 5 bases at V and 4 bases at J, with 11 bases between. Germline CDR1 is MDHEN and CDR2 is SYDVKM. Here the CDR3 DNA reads TGTGCCAGCAGTCTCAACTTGGTCACTGAAGCTTTCTTT. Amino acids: CASSLNLVTEAFF.

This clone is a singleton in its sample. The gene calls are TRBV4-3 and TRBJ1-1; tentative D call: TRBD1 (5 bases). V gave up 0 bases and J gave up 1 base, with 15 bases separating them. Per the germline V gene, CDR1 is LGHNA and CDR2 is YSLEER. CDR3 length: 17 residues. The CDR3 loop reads CASSQDRYGTPNTEAFF. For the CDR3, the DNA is TGCGCCAGCAGCCAAGATCGGTACGGGACCCCGAACACTGAAGCTTTCTTT.

The CDR3 DNA sequence: TGTGCCAGCCTTATAGGAGGGAGCGGAAACATTCAGTACTTC. This sequence encodes CASLIGGSGNIQYF. This rearrangement joins TRBV6-1 to TRBJ2-4; tentatively, D is TRBD2 (6 bases). The CDR3 has 14 amino acids. Germline V gene lookup returns CDR1 MNHNS and CDR2 SASEGT. The V end was cut by 8 bases, the J end by 6 bases, with 17 bases between.

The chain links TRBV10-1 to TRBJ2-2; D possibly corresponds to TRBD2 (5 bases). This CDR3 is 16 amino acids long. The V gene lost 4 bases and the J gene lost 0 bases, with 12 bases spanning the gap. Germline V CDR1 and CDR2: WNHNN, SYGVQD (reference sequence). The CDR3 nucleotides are TGCGCCAGCAGTGCTAGAATGGACTCGAACACCGGGGAGCTGTTTTTT. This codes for CASSARMDSNTGELFF.

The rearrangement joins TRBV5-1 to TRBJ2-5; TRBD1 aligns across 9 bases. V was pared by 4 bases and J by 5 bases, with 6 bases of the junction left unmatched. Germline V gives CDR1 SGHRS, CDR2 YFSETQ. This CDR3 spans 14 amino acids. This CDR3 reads CASSPRQGEETQYF. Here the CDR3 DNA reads TGCGCCAGCAGCCCCAGACAGGGGGAGGAGACCCAGTACTTC.

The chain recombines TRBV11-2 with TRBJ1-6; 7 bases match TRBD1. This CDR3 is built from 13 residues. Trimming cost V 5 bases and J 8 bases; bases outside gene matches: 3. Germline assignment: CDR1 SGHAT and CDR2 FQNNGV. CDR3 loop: CASSTQGDSPLHF. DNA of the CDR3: TGTGCCAGCAGCACCCAGGGGGATTCACCCCTCCACTTT.

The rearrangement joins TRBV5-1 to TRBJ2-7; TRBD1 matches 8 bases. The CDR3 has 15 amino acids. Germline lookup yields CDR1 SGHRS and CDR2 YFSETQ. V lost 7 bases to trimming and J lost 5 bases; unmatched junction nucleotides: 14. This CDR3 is CASRLAGTGFNEQYF. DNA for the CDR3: TGCGCCAGCCGACTTGCCGGGACAGGATTCAACGAGCAGTACTTC. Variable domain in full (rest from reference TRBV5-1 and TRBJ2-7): KAGVTQTPRYLIKTRGQQVTLSCSPISGHRSVSWYQQTPGQGLQFLFEYFSETQRNKGNFPGRFSGRQFSNSRSEMNVSTLELGDSALYLCASRLAGTGFNEQYFGPGTRLTVT.

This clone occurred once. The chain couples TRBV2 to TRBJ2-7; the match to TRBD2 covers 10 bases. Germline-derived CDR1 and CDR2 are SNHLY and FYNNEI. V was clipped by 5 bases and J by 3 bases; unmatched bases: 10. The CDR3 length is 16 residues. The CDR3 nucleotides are TGTGCCAGCAGTCCCCCGAGGGCTAGCGGGGGCTACGAGCAGTACTTC. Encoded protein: CASSPPRASGGYEQYF.

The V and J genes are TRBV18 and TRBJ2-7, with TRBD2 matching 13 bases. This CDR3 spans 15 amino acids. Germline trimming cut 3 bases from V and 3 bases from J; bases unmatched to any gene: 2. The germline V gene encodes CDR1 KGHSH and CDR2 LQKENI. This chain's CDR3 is CASSPRLAGGYEQYF. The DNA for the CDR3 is TGTGCCAGCTCACCGCGACTAGCGGGGGGCTACGAGCAGTACTTC. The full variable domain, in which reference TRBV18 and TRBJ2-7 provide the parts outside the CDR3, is NAGVMQNPRHLVRRRGQEARLRCSPMKGHSHVYWYRQLPEEGLKFMVYLQKENIIDESGMPKERFSAEFPKEGPSILRIQQVVRGDSAAYFCASSPRLAGGYEQYFGPGTRLTVT.